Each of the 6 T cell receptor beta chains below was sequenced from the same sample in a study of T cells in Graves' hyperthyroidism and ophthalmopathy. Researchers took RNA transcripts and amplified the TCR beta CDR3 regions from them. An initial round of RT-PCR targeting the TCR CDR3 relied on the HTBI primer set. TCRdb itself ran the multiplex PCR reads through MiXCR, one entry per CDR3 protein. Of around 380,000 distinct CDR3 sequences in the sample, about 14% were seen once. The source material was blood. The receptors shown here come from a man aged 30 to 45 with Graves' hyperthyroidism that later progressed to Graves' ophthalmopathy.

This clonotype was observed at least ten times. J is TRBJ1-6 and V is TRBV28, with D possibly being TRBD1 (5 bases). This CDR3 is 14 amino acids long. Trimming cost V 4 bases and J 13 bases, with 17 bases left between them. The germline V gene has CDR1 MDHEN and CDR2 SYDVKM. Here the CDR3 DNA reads TGTGCCAGCAGTTCCCTGGGCCAGGGCCTTCCCCTCCACTTT. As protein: CASSSLGQGLPLHF.

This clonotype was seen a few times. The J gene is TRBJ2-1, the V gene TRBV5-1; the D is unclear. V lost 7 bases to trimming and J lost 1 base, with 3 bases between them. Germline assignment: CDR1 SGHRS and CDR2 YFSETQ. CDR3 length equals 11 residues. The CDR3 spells CASFSYNEQFF. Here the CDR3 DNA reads TGCGCCAGCTTTTCCTACAATGAGCAGTTCTTC. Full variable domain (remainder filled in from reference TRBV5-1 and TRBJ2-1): KAGVTQTPRYLIKTRGQQVTLSCSPISGHRSVSWYQQTPGQGLQFLFEYFSETQRNKGNFPGRFSGRQFSNSRSEMNVSTLELGDSALYLCASFSYNEQFFGPGTRLTVL.

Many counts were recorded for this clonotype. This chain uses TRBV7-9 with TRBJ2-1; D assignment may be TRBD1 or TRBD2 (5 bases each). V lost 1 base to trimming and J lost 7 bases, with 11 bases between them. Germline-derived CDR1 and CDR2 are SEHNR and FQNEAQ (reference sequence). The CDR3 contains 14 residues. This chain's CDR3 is CASSLDPWGNEQFF. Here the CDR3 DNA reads TGTGCCAGCAGCTTAGACCCGTGGGGGAATGAGCAGTTCTTC.

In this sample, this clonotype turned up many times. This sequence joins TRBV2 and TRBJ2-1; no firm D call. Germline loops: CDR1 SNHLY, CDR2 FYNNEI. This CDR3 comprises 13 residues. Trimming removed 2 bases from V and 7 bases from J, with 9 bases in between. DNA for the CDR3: TGTGCCAGCAGTGAAATACTGGAGAATGAGCAGTTCTTC. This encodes CASSEILENEQFF.

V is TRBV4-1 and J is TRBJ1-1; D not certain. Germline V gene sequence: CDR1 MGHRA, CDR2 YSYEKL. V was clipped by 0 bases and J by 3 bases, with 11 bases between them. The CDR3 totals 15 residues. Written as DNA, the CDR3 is TGCGCCAGCAGCCAAGAAACCGGGTCTTACACTGAAGCTTTCTTT. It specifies CASSQETGSYTEAFF.

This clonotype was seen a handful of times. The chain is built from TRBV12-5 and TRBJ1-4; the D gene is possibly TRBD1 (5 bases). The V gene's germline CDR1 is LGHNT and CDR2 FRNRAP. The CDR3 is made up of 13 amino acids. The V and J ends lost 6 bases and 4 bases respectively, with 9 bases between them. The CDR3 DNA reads TGTGCTAGTGGGCCTACAGGTAATGAAAAACTGTTTTTT. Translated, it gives CASGPTGNEKLFF.